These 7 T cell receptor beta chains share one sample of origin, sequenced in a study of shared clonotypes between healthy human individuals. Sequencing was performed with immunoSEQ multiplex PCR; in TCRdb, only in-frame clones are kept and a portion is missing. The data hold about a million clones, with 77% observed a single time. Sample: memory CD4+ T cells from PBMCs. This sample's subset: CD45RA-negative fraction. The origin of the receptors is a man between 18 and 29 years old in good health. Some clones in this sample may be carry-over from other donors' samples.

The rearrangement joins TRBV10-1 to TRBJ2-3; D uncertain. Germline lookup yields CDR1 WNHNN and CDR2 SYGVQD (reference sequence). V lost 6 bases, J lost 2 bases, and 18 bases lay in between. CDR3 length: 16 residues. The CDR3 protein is CASRPNGRPPTDTQYF. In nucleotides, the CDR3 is TGCGCCAGCAGGCCCAACGGCCGGCCACCCACAGATACGCAGTATTTT.

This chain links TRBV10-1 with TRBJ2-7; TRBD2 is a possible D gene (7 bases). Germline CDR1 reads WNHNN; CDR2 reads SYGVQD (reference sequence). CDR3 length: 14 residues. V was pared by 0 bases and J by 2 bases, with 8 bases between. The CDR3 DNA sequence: TGCGCCAGCAGTGAGTCGGGGGGGCCCTACGAGCAGTACTTC. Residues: CASSESGGPYEQYF.

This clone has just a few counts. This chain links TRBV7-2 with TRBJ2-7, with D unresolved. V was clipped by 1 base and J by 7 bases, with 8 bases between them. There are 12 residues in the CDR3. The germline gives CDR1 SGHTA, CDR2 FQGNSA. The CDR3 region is CASSLGRWEQYF. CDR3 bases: TGTGCCAGCAGCTTAGGGCGGTGGGAGCAGTACTTC. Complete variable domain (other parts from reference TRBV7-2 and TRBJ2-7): GAGVSQSPSNKVTEKGKDVELRCDPISGHTALYWYRQSLGQGLEFLIYFQGNSAPDKSGLPSDRFSAERTGGSVSTLTIQRTQQEDSAVYLCASSLGRWEQYFGPGTRLTVT.

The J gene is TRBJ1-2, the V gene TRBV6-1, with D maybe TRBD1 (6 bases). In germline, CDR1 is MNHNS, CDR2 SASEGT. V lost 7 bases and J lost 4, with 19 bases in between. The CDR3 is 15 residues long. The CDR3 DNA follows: TGTGCCAGCATTAAACCCGGGACACAGTCCTATGGCTACACCTTC. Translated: CASIKPGTQSYGYTF.

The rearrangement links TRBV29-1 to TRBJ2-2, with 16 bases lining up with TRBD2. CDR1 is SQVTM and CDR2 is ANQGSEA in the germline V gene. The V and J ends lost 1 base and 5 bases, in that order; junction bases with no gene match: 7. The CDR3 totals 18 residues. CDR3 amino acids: CSVEGGPGLAGGTGELFF. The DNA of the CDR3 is TGCAGCGTTGAAGGGGGACCGGGACTAGCGGGAGGGACCGGGGAGCTGTTTTTT.

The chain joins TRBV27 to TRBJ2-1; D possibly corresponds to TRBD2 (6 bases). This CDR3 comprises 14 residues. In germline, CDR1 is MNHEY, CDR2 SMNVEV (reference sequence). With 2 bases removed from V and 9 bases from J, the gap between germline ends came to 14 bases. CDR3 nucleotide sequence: TGTGCCAGCAGTTTAAAAAGCCTGCGGGGTGAGCAGTTCTTC. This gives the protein CASSLKSLRGEQFF.

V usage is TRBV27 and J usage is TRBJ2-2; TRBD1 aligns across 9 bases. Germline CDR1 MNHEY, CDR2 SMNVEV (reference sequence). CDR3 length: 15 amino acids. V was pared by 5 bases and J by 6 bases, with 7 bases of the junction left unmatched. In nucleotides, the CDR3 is TGTGCCAGCAGTCCCGGGACAGGGTTGGCCGGGGAGCTGTTTTTT. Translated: CASSPGTGLAGELFF.